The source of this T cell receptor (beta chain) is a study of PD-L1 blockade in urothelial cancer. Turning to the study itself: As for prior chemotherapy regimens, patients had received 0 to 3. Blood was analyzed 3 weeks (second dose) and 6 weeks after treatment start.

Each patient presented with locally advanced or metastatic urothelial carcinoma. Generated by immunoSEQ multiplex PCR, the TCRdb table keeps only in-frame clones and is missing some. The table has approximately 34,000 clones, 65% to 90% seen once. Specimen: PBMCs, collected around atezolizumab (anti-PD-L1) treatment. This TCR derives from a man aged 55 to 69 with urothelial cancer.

The CDR3 protein is CASRKDGQGVGNTEAFF. CDR3 coding DNA: TGTGCCAGCAGAAAAGACGGACAGGGGGTTGGGAACACTGAAGCTTTCTTT. The chain links TRBV21-1 to TRBJ1-1; the table's D call of TRBD1 was not tested on the DNA. TRBV21-1 is designated a pseudogene. The CDR3 spans 17 residues.